These 26 T cell receptor beta chains came from one sample sequenced in a study of blood T cell repertoires in COVID-19. Assay used: immunoSEQ multiplex PCR; TCRdb lists only in-frame clones, some missing. The table has 150,000 to 200,000 clones, around 93% seen once. The specimen sequenced was peripheral blood. Receptor source: a woman aged 50 to 65 with acute or convalescent COVID-19.

V gene TRBV2 combines with J gene TRBJ1-3; D is undetermined. The germline V gene encodes CDR1 SNHLY and CDR2 FYNNEI. Trimming took 7 bases from V and 1 from J, leaving 14 bases between them. This CDR3 is built from 15 residues. CDR3 residues: CASTPQRTSGNTIYF. The CDR3 DNA is TGTGCCAGCACTCCTCAACGGACTTCTGGAAACACCATATATTTT. Combining the CDR3 with reference TRBV2 and TRBJ1-3 gives the whole variable domain EPEVTQTPSHQVTQMGQEVILRCVPISNHLYFYWYRQILGQKVEFLVSFYNNEISEKSEIFDDQFSVERPDGSNFTLKIRSTKLEDSAMYFCASTPQRTSGNTIYFGEGSWLTVV.

The chain links TRBV11-2 to TRBJ2-7; D is possibly TRBD2 (6 bases). The CDR3 consists of 16 residues. Germline values: CDR1 SGHAT, CDR2 FQNNGV. V was trimmed by 5 bases and J by 2 bases, leaving 19 bases between them. The CDR3 nucleotides read TGTGCCAGCAGCGAAAAGGTTAGCGGCTACACCTACGAGCAGTACTTC. This encodes CASSEKVSGYTYEQYF. Filled out from reference TRBV11-2 and TRBJ2-7, the complete variable domain reads EAGVAQSPRYKIIEKRQSVAFWCNPISGHATLYWYQQILGQGPKLLIQFQNNGVVDDSQLPKDRFSAERLKGVDSTLKIQPAKLEDSAVYLCASSEKVSGYTYEQYFGPGTRLTVT.

The chain carries TRBV29-1 and TRBJ2-3, with D unresolved. Trimming shortened V by 2 bases and J by 0 bases, and 12 bases separated the two germline ends. The CDR3 runs 15 residues. Germline loops: CDR1 SQVTM, CDR2 ANQGSEA. CDR3 protein: CSVELRQASTDTQYF. CDR3 nucleotides: TGCAGCGTTGAATTACGGCAGGCTAGCACAGATACGCAGTATTTT.

The V call is TRBV25-1, the J call TRBJ2-2; D unresolved. Germline lookup yields CDR1 MGHDK and CDR2 SYGVNS. With 6 bases removed from V and 6 bases from J, the gap between germline ends came to 5 bases. The CDR3 totals 11 residues. This chain's CDR3 is CASRGAGELFF. The CDR3 coding sequence is TGTGCCAGCAGGGGCGCCGGGGAGCTGTTTTTT.

This clone has just a few counts. The identical CDR3 is also encoded by other nucleotide sequences in the sample. This chain joins TRBV28 and TRBJ2-7, with 7 bases matching TRBD2. CDR1 and CDR2 from the germline V gene are MDHEN and SYDVKM. J was trimmed by 2 bases and V by 6 bases; bases with no gene match: 7. This CDR3 is 14 amino acids long. CDR3 in amino acids: CASSLSGGAYEQYF. DNA for the CDR3: TGTGCCAGCAGCCTGTCGGGGGGAGCCTACGAGCAGTACTTC.

The genes are TRBV6-5 and TRBJ1-3; TRBD1 agrees at 7 bases. Germline values: CDR1 MNHEY, CDR2 SVGAGI. Losses at the gene ends were 5 bases for V and 7 bases for J; bases not matched to a gene: 5. This CDR3 spans 13 amino acids. The CDR3 is CASSLPGGNTIYF. The CDR3, as DNA: TGTGCCAGCAGTCTTCCAGGGGGGAACACCATATATTTT.

V usage is TRBV30 and J usage is TRBJ1-1, with a weak D call TRBD1 (5 bases). Germline V lookup: CDR1 GTSNPN, CDR2 SVGIG (reference sequence). The CDR3 runs to 14 residues. V lost 4 bases to trimming and J lost 1 base, with 13 bases between them. In DNA form, the CDR3 reads TGTGCCTGGAAACTTGACAGCAAGAACACTGAAGCTTTCTTT. Encoded protein: CAWKLDSKNTEAFF.

The CDR3 spells CASTPRYGYTF. DNA of the CDR3: TGTGCCAGCACCCCGCGCTATGGCTACACCTTC. This chain connects TRBV2 to TRBJ1-2, with no clear D. The CDR3 covers 11 residues. Germline V CDR1 and CDR2: SNHLY, FYNNEI. V lost 7 bases and J 4 bases, leaving 7 bases between the germline ends.

The chain recombines TRBV7-8 with TRBJ2-1; D ambiguous. Germline lookup yields CDR1 SGHVS and CDR2 FQNEAQ. The CDR3 is 13 amino acids. The V end lost 5 bases, the J end lost 8 bases, and 13 bases lay between the germline ends. CDR3 coding DNA: TGTGCCAGCAGCCCCTCTTTGGGCTATGAGCAGTTCTTC. Residues: CASSPSLGYEQFF. The full variable domain, with the rest looked up from reference TRBV7-8 and TRBJ2-1, is GAGVSQSPRYKVAKRGQDVALRCDPISGHVSLFWYQQALGQGPEFLTYFQNEAQLDKSGLPSDRFFAERPEGSVSTLKIQRTQQEDSAVYLCASSPSLGYEQFFGPGTRLTVL.

The gene calls are TRBV28 and TRBJ1-6; tentative D call: TRBD1 (6 bases). CDR3 size: 15 residues. V was cut by 4 bases and J by 7 bases, with 14 bases left in between. Per germline, CDR1 MDHEN and CDR2 SYDVKM. The CDR3 bases are TGTGCCAGCAGTTCCCCGTCGGGGGGCAATTCACCCCTCCACTTT. It specifies CASSSPSGGNSPLHF.

The chain has TRBV29-1 and TRBJ1-4, with TRBD1 as a possible D gene (5 bases). With 6 bases removed from V and 3 bases from J, the gap between germline ends came to 14 bases. Per germline, CDR1 SQVTM and CDR2 ANQGSEA. The CDR3 is 14 amino acids. The DNA of the CDR3 is TGCAGCGTCGCATCAGGGACTGCTAATGAAAAACTGTTTTTT. Its protein product is CSVASGTANEKLFF.

The CDR3 loop reads CASSHRTGLSGNTIYF. The CDR3 region has the DNA TGTGCCAGCAGCCATAGGACAGGCCTCTCTGGAAACACCATATATTTT. The chain uses TRBV3-1 (or the pseudogene TRBV3-2) and TRBJ1-3; 7 bases agree with TRBD1. The CDR3 has 16 residues. J lost 0 bases, V lost 3 bases, and 5 bases had no gene match. The germline gives CDR1 LGHDT, CDR2 YNNKEL (reference sequence).

This chain joins TRBV2 and TRBJ2-1, with D hard to call. The CDR3 consists of 13 residues. V lost 5 bases to trimming and J lost 10 bases, with 15 bases between them. Germline V CDR1 and CDR2: SNHLY, FYNNEI. CDR3 sequence reads: CASSHYGTIEQFF. The CDR3 coding sequence is TGTGCCAGCAGTCACTACGGAACGATAGAGCAGTTCTTC.

The chain combines TRBV20-1 with TRBJ2-7; D remains unclear. Germline CDR1 reads DFQATT; CDR2 reads SNEGSKA (reference sequence). This CDR3 is 11 amino acids long. Trimming removed 3 bases at V and 4 bases at J, with 7 bases between. CDR3 DNA sequence: TGCAGTGCTAGTGGGCCATACGAGCAGTACTTC. Encoded protein: CSASGPYEQYF.

The CDR3 DNA is TGTGCCAGCAACGACAGGGTCGTAAACTATGGCTACACCTTC. Translation gives CASNDRVVNYGYTF. The genes are TRBV21-1 and TRBJ1-2; the table names TRBD1, a call not compared with the DNA. TRBV21-1 is classified as a pseudogene. The CDR3 totals 14 residues.

The rearrangement links TRBV27 to TRBJ2-2, with D perhaps TRBD1 (5 bases). CDR3 length equals 14 residues. Germline CDR1 and CDR2: MNHEY and SMNVEV (reference sequence). Trimming took 6 bases from V and 6 from J, leaving 14 bases between them. The CDR3 loop is CASSTQGIAGELFF. The DNA for the CDR3 is TGTGCCAGCAGCACTCAGGGAATTGCCGGGGAGCTGTTTTTT.

The CDR3: CASSYRGYGYTF. The CDR3 nucleotides read TGTGCCAGCAGTTACAGGGGCTATGGCTACACCTTC. The V gene is TRBV28, the J gene TRBJ1-2; 7 bases fit TRBD1. The CDR3 sequence is 12 residues long. V lost 4 bases and J lost 4; bases outside the gene matches: 0. CDR1 is MDHEN and CDR2 is SYDVKM in the germline V gene.

This chain joins TRBV28 and TRBJ1-3, with TRBD1 identical over 9 bases. The germline V gene encodes CDR1 MDHEN and CDR2 SYDVKM. V trimming: 6 bases; J trimming: 5 bases; junction bases outside the gene matches: 5. The CDR3 is 14 amino acids. CDR3: CASSRDRDRNTIYF. The CDR3 region has the DNA TGTGCCAGCAGCCGGGACAGGGATCGAAACACCATATATTTT.

The CDR3 DNA follows: TGTGCCAGCAGGGGCACTAGTTACGAGCAGTACTTC. It yields the protein CASRGTSYEQYF. The V gene is TRBV27, the J gene TRBJ2-7; possibly TRBD2 for D (5 bases). CDR3 size: 12 residues. Per germline, CDR1 MNHEY and CDR2 SMNVEV (reference sequence). The ends were cut back, 6 bases at V and 4 bases at J, with 10 bases in the middle.

The chain recombines TRBV19 with TRBJ1-1, with D unclear. Germline CDR1 and CDR2: LNHDA and SQIVND (reference sequence). The CDR3 totals 11 residues. The V and J ends lost 4 bases and 7 bases respectively, with 7 bases between them. The CDR3 loop reads CASSNGHEAFF. CDR3 nucleotide sequence: TGTGCCAGTAGTAACGGTCATGAAGCTTTCTTT. Variable domain in full (rest from reference TRBV19 and TRBJ1-1): DGGITQSPKYLFRKEGQNVTLSCEQNLNHDAMYWYRQDPGQGLRLIYYSQIVNDFQKGDIAEGYSVSREKKESFPLTVTSAQKNPTAFYLCASSNGHEAFFGQGTRLTVV.

The count of this clone is one. The genes are TRBV24-1 and TRBJ1-2; D may be TRBD1 (5 bases). This CDR3 contains 13 residues. The V end lost 7 bases, the J end lost 3 bases, and 11 bases lay between the germline ends. The V gene's germline CDR1 is KGHDR and CDR2 SFDVKD. The CDR3 bases are TGTGCCACCAGCGGCGACAGAGACTATGGCTACACCTTC. This codes for CATSGDRDYGYTF.

The chain uses TRBV9 and TRBJ2-5, with no clear D. CDR1 and CDR2 (germline): SGDLS, YYNGEE. The CDR3 covers 12 residues. The germline V and J ends were trimmed by 0 bases and 5 bases, with 5 bases remaining between them. CDR3 in DNA: TGTGCCAGCAGCGTAGGTCAGGAGACCCAGTACTTC. Encoded protein: CASSVGQETQYF.

This chain connects TRBV7-2 to TRBJ2-2; tentatively, D is TRBD2 (6 bases). V gave up 5 bases and J gave up 2 bases, with 12 bases separating them. This CDR3 is built from 15 residues. Germline assignment: CDR1 SGHTA and CDR2 FQGNSA. The chain's CDR3 is CASSPLAGNTGELFF. For the CDR3, the DNA is TGTGCCAGCAGCCCCTTGGCGGGAAACACCGGGGAGCTGTTTTTT.

A few counts support this clone. The rearrangement links TRBV5-4 to TRBJ1-6; perhaps TRBD1 as D (5 bases). V shed 6 bases and J shed 6 bases, with 16 bases lying between them. The CDR3 loop spans 15 amino acids. Per the germline V gene, CDR1 is SGHNT and CDR2 is YYREEE (reference sequence). The CDR3 sequence is CASTLKGQLNSPLHF. DNA for the CDR3: TGTGCCAGCACCCTAAAGGGGCAGCTTAATTCACCCCTCCACTTT.

The chain is built from TRBV7-9 and TRBJ2-7, with 7 bases identical to TRBD1. Germline-derived CDR1 and CDR2 are SEHNR and FQNEAQ (reference sequence). The CDR3 extends over 15 amino acids. The V gene end was trimmed by 3 bases and the J gene end by 5 bases; junction bases not matched to a gene: 10. In DNA, the CDR3 is TGTGCCAGCAGCTTTATACGGGCAGGGGGAAACGAGCAGTACTTC. This gives the protein CASSFIRAGGNEQYF.

The chain carries TRBV5-5 and TRBJ2-7; 7 bases are shared with TRBD1. V was pared by 1 base and J by 4 bases, with 8 bases of the junction left unmatched. Germline V gene lookup returns CDR1 SGHKS and CDR2 YYEKEE (reference sequence). The CDR3 sequence is 15 residues long. CDR3 DNA: TGTGCCAGCAGCTTGCGGTCAGGGGGAATTTACGAGCAGTACTTC. Amino acids: CASSLRSGGIYEQYF.